The table lists the clone carrying this TCR beta chain with a few counts. Antigen specificity is unknown. This record belongs to a study of CD8+ T cells in alopecia areata. Study as a whole: Tofacitinib therapy took 6 to 18 months; 6 months off drug came after. Study results and limitations: Relative to mice, TCR sharing across patients was less clear, a difference possibly HLA-related.

The treatment is: oral pan-JAK inhibitor, 5-10 mg twice daily. In each case, RNA was isolated and then reverse transcribed into cDNA as the sequencing template. Some clones are missing from TCRdb's copy, which holds only in-frame ones; the method was immunoSEQ multiplex PCR. Of 150,000 to 200,000 clones in the sample, 50% to 75% are singletons; the top ten hold under 20%. V was clipped by 0 bases and J by 7 bases, with 10 bases between them. The germline V gene encodes CDR1 SGHNT and CDR2 YENEEA. This CDR3 comprises 15 residues. The specimen comprised CD4+ T cells sorted from blood, sampled at week 56, from a patient treated with tofacitinib. This chain links TRBV11-3 with TRBJ1-6, with D unclear. The source is a human donor with alopecia areata. The CDR3 sequence is CASSLESGRNSPLHF. CDR3 DNA sequence: TGTGCCAGCAGCTTAGAATCAGGCAGGAATTCACCCCTCCACTTT.